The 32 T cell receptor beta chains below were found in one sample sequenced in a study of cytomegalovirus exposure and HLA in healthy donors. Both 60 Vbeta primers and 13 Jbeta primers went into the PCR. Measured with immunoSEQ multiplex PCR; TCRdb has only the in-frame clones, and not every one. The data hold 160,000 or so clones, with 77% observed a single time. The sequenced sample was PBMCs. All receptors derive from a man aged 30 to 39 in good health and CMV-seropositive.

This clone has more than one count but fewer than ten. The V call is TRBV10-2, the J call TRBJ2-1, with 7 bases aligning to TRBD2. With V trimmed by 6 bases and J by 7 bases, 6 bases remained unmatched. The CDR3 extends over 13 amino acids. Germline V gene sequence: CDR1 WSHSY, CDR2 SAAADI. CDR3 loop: CASSQTAGNEQFF. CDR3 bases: TGCGCCAGCAGCCAGACAGCGGGGAATGAGCAGTTCTTC.

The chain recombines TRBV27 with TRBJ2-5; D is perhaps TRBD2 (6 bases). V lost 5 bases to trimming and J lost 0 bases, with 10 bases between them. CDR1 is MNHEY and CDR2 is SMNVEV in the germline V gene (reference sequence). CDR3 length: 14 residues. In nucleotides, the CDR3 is TGTGCCAGCAGTCCTCGGGGGAACCAAGAGACCCAGTACTTC. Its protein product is CASSPRGNQETQYF.

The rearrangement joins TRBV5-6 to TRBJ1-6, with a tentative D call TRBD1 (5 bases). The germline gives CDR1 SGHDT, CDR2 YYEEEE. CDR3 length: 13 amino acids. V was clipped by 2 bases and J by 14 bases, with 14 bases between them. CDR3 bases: TGTGCCAGCAGCTTAGGCAGGGATAATGCCCTCCACTTT. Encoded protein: CASSLGRDNALHF.

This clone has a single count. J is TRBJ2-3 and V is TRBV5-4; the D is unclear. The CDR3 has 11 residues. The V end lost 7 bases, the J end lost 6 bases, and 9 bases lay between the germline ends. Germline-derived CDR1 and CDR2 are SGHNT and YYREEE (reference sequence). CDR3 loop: CASRSADTQYF. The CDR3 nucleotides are TGTGCCAGCCGGTCTGCTGATACGCAGTATTTT.

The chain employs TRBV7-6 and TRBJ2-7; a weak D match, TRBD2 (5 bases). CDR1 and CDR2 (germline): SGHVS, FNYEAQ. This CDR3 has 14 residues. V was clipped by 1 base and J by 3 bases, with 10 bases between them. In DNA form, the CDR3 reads TGTGCCAGCAGCTTAGATGGACTGAGCTACGAGCAGTACTTC. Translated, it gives CASSLDGLSYEQYF.

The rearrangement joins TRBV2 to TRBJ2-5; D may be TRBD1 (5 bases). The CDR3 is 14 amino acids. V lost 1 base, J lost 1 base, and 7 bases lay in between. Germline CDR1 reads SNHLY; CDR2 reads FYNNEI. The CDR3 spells CASSEGQLQETQYF. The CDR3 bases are TGTGCCAGCAGTGAAGGACAGCTCCAAGAGACCCAGTACTTC.

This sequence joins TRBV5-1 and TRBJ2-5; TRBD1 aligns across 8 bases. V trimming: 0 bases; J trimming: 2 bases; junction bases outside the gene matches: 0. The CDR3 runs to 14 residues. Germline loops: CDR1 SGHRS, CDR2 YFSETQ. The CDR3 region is CASSLDRGQETQYF. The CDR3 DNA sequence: TGCGCCAGCAGCTTGGACAGGGGGCAAGAGACCCAGTACTTC. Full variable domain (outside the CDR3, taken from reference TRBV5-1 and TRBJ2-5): KAGVTQTPRYLIKTRGQQVTLSCSPISGHRSVSWYQQTPGQGLQFLFEYFSETQRNKGNFPGRFSGRQFSNSRSEMNVSTLELGDSALYLCASSLDRGQETQYFGPGTRLLVL.

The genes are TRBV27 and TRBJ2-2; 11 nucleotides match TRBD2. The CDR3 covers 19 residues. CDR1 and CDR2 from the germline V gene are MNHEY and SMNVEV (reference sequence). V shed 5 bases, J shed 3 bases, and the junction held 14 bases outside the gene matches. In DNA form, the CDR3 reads TGTGCCAGCAGTCCTAATAGCGGGGGGGCTTTTTATCACACCGGGGAGCTGTTTTTT. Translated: CASSPNSGGAFYHTGELFF.

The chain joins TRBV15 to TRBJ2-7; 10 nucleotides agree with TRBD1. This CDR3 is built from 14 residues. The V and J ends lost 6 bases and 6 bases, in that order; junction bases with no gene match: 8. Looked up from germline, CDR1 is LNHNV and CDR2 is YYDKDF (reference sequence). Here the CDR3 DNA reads TGTGCCACCAGGTCCGGGACAGGGGTCCCCGAGCAGTACTTC. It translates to CATRSGTGVPEQYF.

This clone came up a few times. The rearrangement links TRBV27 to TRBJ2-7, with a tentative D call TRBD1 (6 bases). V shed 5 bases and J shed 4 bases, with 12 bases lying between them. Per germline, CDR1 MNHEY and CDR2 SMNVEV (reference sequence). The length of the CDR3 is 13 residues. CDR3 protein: CASSPGQKYEQYF. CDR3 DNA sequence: TGTGCCAGCAGTCCCGGACAGAAGTACGAGCAGTACTTC.

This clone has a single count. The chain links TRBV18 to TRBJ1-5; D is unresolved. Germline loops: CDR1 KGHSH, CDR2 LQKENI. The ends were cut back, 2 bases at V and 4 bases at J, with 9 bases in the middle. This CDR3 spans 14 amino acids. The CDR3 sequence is CASSPARENQPQHF. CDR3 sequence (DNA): TGTGCCAGCTCACCAGCCCGGGAAAATCAGCCCCAGCATTTT.

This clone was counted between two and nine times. CDR3 in DNA: TGTGCCAGCAGTCAAATCGGGACAAGCTACGAGCAGTACTTC. This translates into CASSQIGTSYEQYF. V is TRBV28 and J is TRBJ2-7; possible D gene TRBD1, 6 bases. The V end lost 5 bases, the J end lost 3 bases, and 14 bases lay between the germline ends. The CDR3 runs 14 residues. CDR1 is MDHEN, CDR2 SYDVKM, per germline. Variable domain in full (rest from reference TRBV28 and TRBJ2-7): DVKVTQSSRYLVKRTGEKVFLECVQDMDHENMFWYRQDPGLGLRLIYFSYDVKMKEKGDIPEGYSVSREKKERFSLILESASTNQTSMYLCASSQIGTSYEQYFGPGTRLTVT.

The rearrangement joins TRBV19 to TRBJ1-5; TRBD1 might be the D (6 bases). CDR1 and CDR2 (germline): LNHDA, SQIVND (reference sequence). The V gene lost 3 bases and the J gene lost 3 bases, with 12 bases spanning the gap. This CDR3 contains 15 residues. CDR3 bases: TGTGCCAGTAGTATCCAGGGGCGCGACAATCAGCCCCAGCATTTT. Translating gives CASSIQGRDNQPQHF.

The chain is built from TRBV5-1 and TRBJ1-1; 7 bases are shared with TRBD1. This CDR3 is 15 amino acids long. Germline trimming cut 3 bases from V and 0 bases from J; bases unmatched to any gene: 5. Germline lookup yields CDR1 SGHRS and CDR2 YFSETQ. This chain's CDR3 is CASSWDSPMNTEAFF. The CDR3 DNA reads TGCGCCAGCAGCTGGGACAGCCCTATGAACACTGAAGCTTTCTTT.

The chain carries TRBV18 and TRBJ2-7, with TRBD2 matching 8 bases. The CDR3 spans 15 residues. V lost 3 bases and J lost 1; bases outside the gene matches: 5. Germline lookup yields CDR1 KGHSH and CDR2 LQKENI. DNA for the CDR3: TGTGCCAGCTCACCTTCCGGCGGGGGGTCCTACGAGCAGTACTTC. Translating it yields CASSPSGGGSYEQYF.

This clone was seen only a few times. DNA of the CDR3: TGTGCTTCCCAAAGAGAGCGGGGGCCCTACAATGAGCAGTTCTTC. The encoded protein is CASQRERGPYNEQFF. V and J are TRBV6-5 and TRBJ2-1; 8 bases align to TRBD2. The CDR3 has 15 residues. CDR1 is MNHEY, CDR2 SVGAGI, per germline.

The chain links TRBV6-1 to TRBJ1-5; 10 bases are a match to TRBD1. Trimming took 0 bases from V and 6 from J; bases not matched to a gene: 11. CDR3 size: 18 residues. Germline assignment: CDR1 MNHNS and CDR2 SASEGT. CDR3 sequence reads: CASSEALSWTGGTQPQHF. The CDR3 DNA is TGTGCCAGCAGTGAAGCGTTATCCTGGACAGGGGGGACTCAGCCCCAGCATTTT.

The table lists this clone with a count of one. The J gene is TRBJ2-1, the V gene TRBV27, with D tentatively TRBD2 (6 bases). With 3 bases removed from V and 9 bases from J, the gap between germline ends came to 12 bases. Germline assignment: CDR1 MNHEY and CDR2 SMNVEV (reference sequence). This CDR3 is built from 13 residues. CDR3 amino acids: CASSLGGGGEQFF. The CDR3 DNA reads TGTGCCAGCAGTTTGGGGGGAGGTGGTGAGCAGTTCTTC.

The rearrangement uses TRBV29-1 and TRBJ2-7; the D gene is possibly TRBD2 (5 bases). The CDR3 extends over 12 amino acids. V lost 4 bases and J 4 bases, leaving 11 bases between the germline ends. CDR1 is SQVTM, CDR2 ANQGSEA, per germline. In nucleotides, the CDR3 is TGCAGCGTTGTCCCTGGCGGGTACGAGCAGTACTTC. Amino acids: CSVVPGGYEQYF.

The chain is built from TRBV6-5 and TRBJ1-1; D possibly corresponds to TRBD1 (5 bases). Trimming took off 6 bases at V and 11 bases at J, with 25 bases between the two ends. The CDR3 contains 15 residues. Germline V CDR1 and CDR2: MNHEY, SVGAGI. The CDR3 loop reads CASSKTETRRESAFF. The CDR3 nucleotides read TGTGCCAGCAGCAAGACAGAGACACGGCGGGAGAGTGCTTTCTTT.

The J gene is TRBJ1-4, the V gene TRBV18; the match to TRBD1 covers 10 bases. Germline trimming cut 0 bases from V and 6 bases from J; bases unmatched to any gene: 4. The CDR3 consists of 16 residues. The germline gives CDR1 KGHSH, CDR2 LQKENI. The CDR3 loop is CASSPPGGTGDEKLFF. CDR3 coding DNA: TGTGCCAGCTCACCACCGGGAGGGACAGGGGATGAAAAACTGTTTTTT.

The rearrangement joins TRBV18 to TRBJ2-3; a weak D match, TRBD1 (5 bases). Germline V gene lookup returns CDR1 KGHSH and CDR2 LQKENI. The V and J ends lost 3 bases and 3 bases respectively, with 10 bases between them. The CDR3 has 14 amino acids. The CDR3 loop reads CASSPLQETDTQYF. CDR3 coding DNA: TGTGCCAGCTCACCTCTACAGGAAACAGATACGCAGTATTTT.

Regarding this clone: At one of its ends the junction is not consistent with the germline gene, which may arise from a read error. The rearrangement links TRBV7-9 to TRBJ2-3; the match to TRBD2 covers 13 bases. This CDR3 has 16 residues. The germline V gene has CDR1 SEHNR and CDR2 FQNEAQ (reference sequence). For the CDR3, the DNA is TGTGCCAGCAGCCCAGGGACTAGCGGGGACACAGATACGCGGTATTTT. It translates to CASSPGTSGDTDTRYF.

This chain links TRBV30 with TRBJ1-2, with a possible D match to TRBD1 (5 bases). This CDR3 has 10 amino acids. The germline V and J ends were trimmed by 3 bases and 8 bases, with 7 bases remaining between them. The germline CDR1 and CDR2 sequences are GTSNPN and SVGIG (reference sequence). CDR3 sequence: CAWRKGGYTF. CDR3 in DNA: TGTGCCTGGAGGAAGGGGGGCTACACCTTC.

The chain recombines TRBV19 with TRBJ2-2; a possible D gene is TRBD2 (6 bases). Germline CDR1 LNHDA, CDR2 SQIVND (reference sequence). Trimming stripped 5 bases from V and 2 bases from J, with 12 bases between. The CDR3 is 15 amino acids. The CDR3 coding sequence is TGTGCCAGTAGTCGGGACTTTTTAAACACCGGGGAGCTGTTTTTT. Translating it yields CASSRDFLNTGELFF. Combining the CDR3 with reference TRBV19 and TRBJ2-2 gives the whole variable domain DGGITQSPKYLFRKEGQNVTLSCEQNLNHDAMYWYRQDPGQGLRLIYYSQIVNDFQKGDIAEGYSVSREKKESFPLTVTSAQKNPTAFYLCASSRDFLNTGELFFGEGSRLTVL.

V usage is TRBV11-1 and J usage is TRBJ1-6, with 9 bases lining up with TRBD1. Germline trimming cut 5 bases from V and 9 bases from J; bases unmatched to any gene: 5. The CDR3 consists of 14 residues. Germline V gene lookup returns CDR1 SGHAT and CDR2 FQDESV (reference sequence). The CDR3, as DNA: TGTGCCAGCAGCACGACAGGGGGGGCTTCACCCCTCCACTTT. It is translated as CASSTTGGASPLHF.

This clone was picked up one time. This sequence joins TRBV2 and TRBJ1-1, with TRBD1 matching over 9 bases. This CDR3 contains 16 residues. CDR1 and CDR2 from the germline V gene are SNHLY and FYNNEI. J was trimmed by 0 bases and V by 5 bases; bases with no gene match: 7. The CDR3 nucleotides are TGTGCCAGCAGTCCCAGGACAGGGGTGATGAACACTGAAGCTTTCTTT. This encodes CASSPRTGVMNTEAFF.

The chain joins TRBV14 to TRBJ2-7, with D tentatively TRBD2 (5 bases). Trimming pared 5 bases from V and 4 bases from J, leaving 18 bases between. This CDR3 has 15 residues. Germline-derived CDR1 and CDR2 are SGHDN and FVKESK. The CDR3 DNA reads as TGTGCCAGCAGCGGACTCGAGAGCGTTCGTTACGAGCAGTACTTC. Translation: CASSGLESVRYEQYF.

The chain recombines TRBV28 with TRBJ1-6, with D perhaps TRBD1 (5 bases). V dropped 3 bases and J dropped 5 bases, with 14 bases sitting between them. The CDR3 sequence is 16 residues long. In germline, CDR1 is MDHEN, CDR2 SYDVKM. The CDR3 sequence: CASSFRGSFDNSPLHF. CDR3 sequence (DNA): TGTGCCAGCAGTTTTCGGGGGTCTTTCGATAATTCACCCCTCCACTTT. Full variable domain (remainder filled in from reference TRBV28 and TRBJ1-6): DVKVTQSSRYLVKRTGEKVFLECVQDMDHENMFWYRQDPGLGLRLIYFSYDVKMKEKGDIPEGYSVSREKKERFSLILESASTNQTSMYLCASSFRGSFDNSPLHFGNGTRLTVT.

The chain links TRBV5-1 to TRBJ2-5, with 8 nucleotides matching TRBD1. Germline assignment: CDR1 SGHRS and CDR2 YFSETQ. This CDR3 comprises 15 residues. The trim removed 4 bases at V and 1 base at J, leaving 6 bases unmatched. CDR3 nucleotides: TGCGCCAGCAGCACACAGACAGGGGTCCAAGAGACCCAGTACTTC. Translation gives CASSTQTGVQETQYF.

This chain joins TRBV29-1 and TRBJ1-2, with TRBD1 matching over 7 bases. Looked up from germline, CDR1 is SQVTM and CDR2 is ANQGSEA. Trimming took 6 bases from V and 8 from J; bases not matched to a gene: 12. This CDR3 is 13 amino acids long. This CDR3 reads CSVDRVSSRGYTF. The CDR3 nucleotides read TGCAGCGTCGACAGGGTTTCCTCGAGGGGCTACACCTTC.

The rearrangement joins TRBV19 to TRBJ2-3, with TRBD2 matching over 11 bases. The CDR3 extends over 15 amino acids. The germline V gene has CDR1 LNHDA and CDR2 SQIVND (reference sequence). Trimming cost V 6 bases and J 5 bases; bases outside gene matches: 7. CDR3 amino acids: CASSPTSGVGDTQYF. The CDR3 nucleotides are TGTGCCAGTAGCCCGACTAGCGGGGTTGGAGATACGCAGTATTTT. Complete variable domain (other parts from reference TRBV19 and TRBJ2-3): DGGITQSPKYLFRKEGQNVTLSCEQNLNHDAMYWYRQDPGQGLRLIYYSQIVNDFQKGDIAEGYSVSREKKESFPLTVTSAQKNPTAFYLCASSPTSGVGDTQYFGPGTRLTVL.